These 8 T cell receptor beta chains came from one sample sequenced in a study of CD8 T cells in ankylosing spondylitis. Using its own MiXCR run on the 5' RACE reads, TCRdb lists one record per CDR3 protein. The repertoire has 250,000 to 400,000 distinct CDR3 sequences, roughly 11% of them found once; the top ten carry 8% to 9.5%. Sequencing was done on a sample of blood, either unsorted or a sorted T cell fraction (not recorded which). These receptors were taken from a female donor with ankylosing spondylitis or in good health (not recorded which).

This clonotype came up many times. The CDR3 spells CASSLRDSTYEQYF. The CDR3 DNA follows: TGTGCCAGCAGTTTAAGGGACAGCACCTACGAGCAGTACTTC. The gene calls are TRBV12-3 or TRBV12-4 and TRBJ2-7; TRBD1 matches 7 bases. This CDR3 is built from 14 residues. The J segment lost 2 bases and the V segment lost 2 bases, leaving 3 bases of the junction unmatched.

This clonotype occurred many times. The J gene is TRBJ2-2, the V gene TRBV11-2, with no clear D. CDR1 is SGHAT, CDR2 FQNNGV, per germline. V was shortened by 3 bases and J by 4 bases, with 12 bases between the two germline ends. The CDR3 length is 15 residues. The CDR3 DNA reads TGTGCCAGCAGCTTCCACGAAGGTGCCACCGGGGAGCTGTTTTTT. It is translated as CASSFHEGATGELFF.

This clonotype was seen repeatedly, ten times or more. The genes are TRBV20-1 and TRBJ1-2; D is ambiguous. Germline V gene lookup returns CDR1 DFQATT and CDR2 SNEGSKA (reference sequence). Trimming removed 5 bases from V and 6 bases from J, with 7 bases in between. The CDR3 is 10 residues long. The CDR3, as DNA: TGCAGTGCTGATAGCAATGGCTACACCTTC. Residues: CSADSNGYTF.

The chain has TRBV11-1 and TRBJ2-7; D uncertain. The CDR3 consists of 14 residues. V lost 6 bases and J 3 bases, leaving 15 bases between the germline ends. Per the germline V gene, CDR1 is SGHAT and CDR2 is FQDESV (reference sequence). The CDR3 protein is CASSAGRVNYEQYF. CDR3 sequence (DNA): TGTGCCAGCAGTGCCGGTCGGGTTAACTACGAGCAGTACTTC.

This clonotype was counted at least ten times. This rearrangement joins TRBV12-3 or TRBV12-4 to TRBJ1-6; TRBD1 matches at 9 bases. The length of the CDR3 is 15 residues. J gave up 6 bases and V 4 bases, and 4 bases lay outside the gene matches. The CDR3 coding sequence is TGTGCCAGCAGTTCCGGGACAGGGATTAATTCACCCCTCCACTTT. This encodes CASSSGTGINSPLHF.

V is TRBV14 and J is TRBJ2-3, with 11 bases aligning to TRBD2. The CDR3 spans 16 residues. The junction had 4 bases not matched to a gene; V was cut back by 3 bases and J by 2 bases. Germline V gives CDR1 SGHDN, CDR2 FVKESK. Here the CDR3 reads CASSQLAGGSTDTQYF. CDR3 sequence (DNA): TGTGCCAGCAGCCAGTTAGCGGGAGGGTCCACAGATACGCAGTATTTT.

Note on this clonotype: This may come from a read error, since a much larger clone is one base off. This rearrangement joins TRBV5-1 to TRBJ2-5, with 7 bases fitting TRBD1. This CDR3 spans 16 amino acids. Losses at the gene ends were 3 bases for V and 4 bases for J; bases not matched to a gene: 12. In germline, CDR1 is SGHRS, CDR2 YFSETQ. The DNA for the CDR3 is TGCGCCAGCAGCTACCAACCCGCGTACAGGGGAGAGACCCAGTACTTC. This encodes CASSYQPAYRGETQYF.

This clonotype has at least ten counts. The J gene is TRBJ2-2, the V gene TRBV6-1; perhaps TRBD2 as D (5 bases). V lost 6 bases and J 2 bases, leaving 16 bases between the germline ends. Per germline, CDR1 MNHNS and CDR2 SASEGT. The CDR3 is 16 amino acids. CDR3 DNA: TGTGCCAGCAGAACCCCGGGGATTTATAACACCGGGGAGCTGTTTTTT. It codes for CASRTPGIYNTGELFF.